Here is one T cell receptor beta chain with its context. Sequenced by immunoSEQ multiplex PCR; TCRdb stores in-frame clones only, minus some. Among 700,000 or so clones listed, roughly 88% were seen once. V trimming: 1 base; J trimming: 6 bases; junction bases outside the gene matches: 7. CDR3 length: 16 amino acids. Germline V lookup: CDR1 MGHRA, CDR2 YSYEKL. The sample comes from a study of shared T cell receptors in the human thymus. The sample also formed part of further work on human thymus T cells.

Sequencing used thymocytes. V gene TRBV4-1 combines with J gene TRBJ2-3, with 10 bases matching TRBD1. The receptor's source is a girl under two years old with a congenital heart defect. The DNA of the CDR3 is TGCGCCAGCAGCCAAGGGCGCGGACAGGGGGGGGATACGCAGTATTTT. Translated, it gives CASSQGRGQGGDTQYF.